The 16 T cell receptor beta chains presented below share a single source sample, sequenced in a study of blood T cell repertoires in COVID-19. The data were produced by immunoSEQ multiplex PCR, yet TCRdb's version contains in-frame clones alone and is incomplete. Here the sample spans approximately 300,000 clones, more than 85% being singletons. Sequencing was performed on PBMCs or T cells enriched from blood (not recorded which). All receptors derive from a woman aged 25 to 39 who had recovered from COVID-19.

The CDR3 DNA is TGTGCCAGCAGCCCCGGGACAGCTAATTCACCCCTCCACTTT. It encodes CASSPGTANSPLHF. The chain recombines TRBV2 with TRBJ1-6; 7 bases are shared with TRBD1. CDR3 length equals 14 residues. Per germline, CDR1 SNHLY and CDR2 FYNNEI. V gave up 6 bases and J gave up 6 bases; unmatched junction bases: 5.

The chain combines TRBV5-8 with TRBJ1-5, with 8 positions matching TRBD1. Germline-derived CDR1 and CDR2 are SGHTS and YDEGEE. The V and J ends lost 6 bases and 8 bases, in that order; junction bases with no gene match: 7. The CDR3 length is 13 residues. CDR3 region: CASTRQGREPQHF. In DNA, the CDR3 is TGTGCCAGCACACGACAGGGGAGGGAGCCCCAGCATTTT.

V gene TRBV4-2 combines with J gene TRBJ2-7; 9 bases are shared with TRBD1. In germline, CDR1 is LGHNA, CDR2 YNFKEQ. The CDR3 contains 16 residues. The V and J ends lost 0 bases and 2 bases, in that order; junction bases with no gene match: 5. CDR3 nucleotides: TGTGCCAGCAGCCAAGAGGAAGGACAGGGGACCTACGAGCAGTACTTC. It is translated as CASSQEEGQGTYEQYF.

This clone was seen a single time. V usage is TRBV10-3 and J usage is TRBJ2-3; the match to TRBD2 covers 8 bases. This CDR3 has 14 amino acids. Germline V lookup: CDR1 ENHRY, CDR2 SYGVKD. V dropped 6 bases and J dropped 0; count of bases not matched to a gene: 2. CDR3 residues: CAIRLAASTDTQYF. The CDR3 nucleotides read TGTGCCATCAGACTAGCGGCTAGCACAGATACGCAGTATTTT.

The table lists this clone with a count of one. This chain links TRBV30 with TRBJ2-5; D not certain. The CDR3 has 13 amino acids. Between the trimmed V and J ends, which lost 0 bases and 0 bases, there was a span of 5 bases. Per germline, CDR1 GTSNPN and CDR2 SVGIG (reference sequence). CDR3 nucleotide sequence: TGTGCCTGGAGTGTACTGCACCAAGAGACCCAGTACTTC. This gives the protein CAWSVLHQETQYF.

The CDR3 loop reads CATGTGLGNYGYTF. The CDR3 region has the DNA TGTGCCACCGGGACAGGGTTAGGGAACTATGGCTACACCTTC. This sequence joins TRBV28 and TRBJ1-2; 9 bases are a match to TRBD1. Per germline, CDR1 MDHEN and CDR2 SYDVKM. Trimming at V came to 10 bases and at J to 2 bases, leaving 8 bases not matched to a gene. The CDR3 contains 14 residues.

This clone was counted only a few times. This CDR3 is CASSLFQSYEQYF. DNA of the CDR3: TGTGCCAGCAGTTTGTTCCAGTCCTACGAGCAGTACTTC. V is TRBV27 and J is TRBJ2-7, with D unclear. This CDR3 has 13 amino acids. The germline CDR1 and CDR2 sequences are MNHEY and SMNVEV (reference sequence). V was cut by 3 bases and J by 1 base, with 7 bases left in between.

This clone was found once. Here the CDR3 reads CASSRDGGGETQYF. CDR3 in DNA: TGTGCCAGCAGCCGGGACGGGGGTGGAGAGACCCAGTACTTC. The J gene is TRBJ2-5, the V gene TRBV7-8; D is possibly TRBD2 (6 bases). This CDR3 is 14 amino acids long. Germline CDR1 SGHVS, CDR2 FQNEAQ. The V gene lost 5 bases and the J gene lost 4 bases, with 14 bases spanning the gap.

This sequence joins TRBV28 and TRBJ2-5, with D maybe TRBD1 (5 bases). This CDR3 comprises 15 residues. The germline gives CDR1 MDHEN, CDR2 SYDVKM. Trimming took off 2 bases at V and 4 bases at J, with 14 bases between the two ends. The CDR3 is CASSLAAGPRETQYF. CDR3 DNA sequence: TGTGCCAGCAGTTTAGCCGCAGGGCCTCGAGAGACCCAGTACTTC.

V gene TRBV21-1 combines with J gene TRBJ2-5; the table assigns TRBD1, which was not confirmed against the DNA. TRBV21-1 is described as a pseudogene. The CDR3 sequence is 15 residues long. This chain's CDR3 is CASSKRPGVQETQYF. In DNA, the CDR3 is TGTGCCAGCAGCAAGAGACCAGGCGTCCAGGAGACCCAGTACTTC.

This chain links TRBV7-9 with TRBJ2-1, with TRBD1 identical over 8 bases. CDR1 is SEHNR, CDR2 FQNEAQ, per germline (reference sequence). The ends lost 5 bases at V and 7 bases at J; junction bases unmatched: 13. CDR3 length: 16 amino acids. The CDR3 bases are TGTGCCAGCAGCCCACCACGACAGGGGTCGGGTAATGAGCAGTTCTTC. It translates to CASSPPRQGSGNEQFF.

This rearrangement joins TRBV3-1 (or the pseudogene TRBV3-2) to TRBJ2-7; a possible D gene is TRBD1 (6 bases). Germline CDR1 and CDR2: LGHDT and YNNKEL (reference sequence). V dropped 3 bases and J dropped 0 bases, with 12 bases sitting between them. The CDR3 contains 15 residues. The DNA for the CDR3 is TGTGCCAGCAGCCAGACCCGGGACACCTCCTACGAGCAGTACTTC. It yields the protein CASSQTRDTSYEQYF.

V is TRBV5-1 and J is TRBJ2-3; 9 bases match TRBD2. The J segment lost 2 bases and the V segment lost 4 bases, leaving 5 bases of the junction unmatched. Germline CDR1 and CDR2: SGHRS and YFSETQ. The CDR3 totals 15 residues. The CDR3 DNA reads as TGCGCCAGCAGCGCCGGGACTAGCAACACAGATACGCAGTATTTT. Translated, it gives CASSAGTSNTDTQYF.

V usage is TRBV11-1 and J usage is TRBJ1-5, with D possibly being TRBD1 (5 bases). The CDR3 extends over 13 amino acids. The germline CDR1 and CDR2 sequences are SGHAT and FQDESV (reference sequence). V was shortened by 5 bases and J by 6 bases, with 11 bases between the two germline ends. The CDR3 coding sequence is TGTGCCAGCAGCCCAGGGCAGTTTCAGCCCCAGCATTTT. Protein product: CASSPGQFQPQHF.

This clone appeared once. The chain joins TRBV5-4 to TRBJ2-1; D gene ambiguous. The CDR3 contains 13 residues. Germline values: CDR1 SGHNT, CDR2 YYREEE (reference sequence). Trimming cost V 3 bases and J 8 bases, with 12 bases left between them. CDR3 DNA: TGTGCCAGCAGCTCTAGAGTGGCCGATGAGCAGTTCTTC. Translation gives CASSSRVADEQFF. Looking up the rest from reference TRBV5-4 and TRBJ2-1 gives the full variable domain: ETGVTQSPTHLIKTRGQQVTLRCSSQSGHNTVSWYQQALGQGPQFIFQYYREEENGRGNFPPRFSGLQFPNYSSELNVNALELDDSALYLCASSSRVADEQFFGPGTRLTVL.

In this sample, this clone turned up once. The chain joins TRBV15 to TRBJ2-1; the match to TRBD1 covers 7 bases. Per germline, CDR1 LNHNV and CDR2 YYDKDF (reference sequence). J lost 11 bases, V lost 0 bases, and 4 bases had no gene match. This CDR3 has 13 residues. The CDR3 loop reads CATSRDQGVKQFF. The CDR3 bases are TGTGCCACCAGCAGAGATCAGGGGGTGAAGCAGTTCTTC.